The clone carrying this T cell receptor beta chain has just a few counts. One entry per CDR3 protein results from TCRdb running MiXCR on the RT-PCR reads. The sample has 170,000 or so distinct CDR3 sequences, around 10% seen once. The length of the CDR3 is 15 residues. CDR1 is MRHNA and CDR2 is SNTAGT in the germline V gene. V was pared by 3 bases and J by 8 bases, with 14 bases between. This sample is part of a study of response to subunit inactivated influenza vaccine. This chain uses TRBV6-4 with TRBJ1-6; no clear D gene. The material sequenced was CD8+ T cells sorted from PBMCs, taken around 2 years after vaccination. This clonotype was sampled from a man between 50 and 69 years old who received an inactivated influenza vaccine. The CDR3 bases are TGTGCCAGCAGTGAGGACGCCCGGGATTATTCACCCCTCCACTTT. Translated, it gives CASSEDARDYSPLHF.